Here is one TCR beta chain with its context. Blood CD8+ and CD4+ T cells underwent high-throughput TCR beta sequencing. These data come from a study of CD8 T cells in Susac syndrome. After extraction with the RNeasy kit, about 0.5 to 1 ug of the RNA was reverse transcribed using random hexamers. One entry per CDR3 protein, called by TCRdb with MiXCR from the immunoSEQ multiplex PCR reads. The table lists approximately 46,000 distinct CDR3 sequences, around 92% of them singletons. The material sequenced was CD8+ T cells from PBMCs. The TCR comes from a human donor in good health.

CDR3 region: CASSQDWQPDSGNTIYF. DNA for the CDR3: TGTGCCAGCAGCCAAGATTGGCAACCCGACTCTGGAAACACCATATATTTT. V is TRBV3-1 and J is TRBJ1-3; D remains ambiguous. V lost 0 bases to trimming and J lost 0 bases, with 12 bases between them. Germline V gene data show CDR1 as LGHDT and CDR2 as YNNKEL (reference sequence). CDR3 length equals 17 residues.